One TCR beta chain is described in this entry. These data originate in a study of blood T cell repertoires in COVID-19. Study context: Samples representing acute and convalescent COVID-19 were sourced from the United States, Italy and Spain. PBMCs, B-cell-depleted T cells, or T cells were the source of the cDNA or gDNA that made up the material.

Trimming took 4 bases from V and 2 from J; bases not matched to a gene: 7. The germline CDR1 and CDR2 sequences are SGHRS and YFSETQ. The CDR3 length is 15 residues. As originally analysed: Estimation of nucleated cell counts relied on the amplification of reference gene primers. TCRdb keeps only in-frame clones here, not all; method: immunoSEQ multiplex PCR. From that table come the V and J calls and clone size; the DNA was used to work out D and trimming. This sample carries 150,000 to 200,000 clones, more than 90% of them seen once, and the ten largest clones take roughly a sixth. The sample consisted of peripheral blood. This chain connects TRBV5-1 to TRBJ2-7; 9 bases agree with TRBD1. This TCR was sampled from a man aged 55 to 69 with active or convalescent COVID-19. CDR3 sequence (DNA): TGCGCCAGCAGCCCTAGGGACAGGGACACCTACGAGCAGTACTTC. It encodes CASSPRDRDTYEQYF.